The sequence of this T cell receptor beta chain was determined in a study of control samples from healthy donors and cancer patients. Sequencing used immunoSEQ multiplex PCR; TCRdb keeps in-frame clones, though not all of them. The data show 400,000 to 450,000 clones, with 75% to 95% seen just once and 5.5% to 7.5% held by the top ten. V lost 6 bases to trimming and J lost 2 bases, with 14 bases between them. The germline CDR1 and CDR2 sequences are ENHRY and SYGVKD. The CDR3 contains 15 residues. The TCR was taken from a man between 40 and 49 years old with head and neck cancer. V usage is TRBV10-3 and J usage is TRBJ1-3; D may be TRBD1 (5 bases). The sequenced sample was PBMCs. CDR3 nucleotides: TGTGCCATCAGATCGACAGAGGGTCCTGGAAACACCATATATTTT. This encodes CAIRSTEGPGNTIYF.